This T cell receptor (beta chain) stems from a study of beta chain features in type 1 diabetes. Turning to the study itself: Across all samples, 100 million to 130 million sorted cells were examined.

This CDR3 has 15 amino acids. The V gene lost 6 bases and the J gene lost 2 bases, with 14 bases spanning the gap. The germline V gene has CDR1 ENHRY and CDR2 SYGVKD. Stem cell-like memory, regulatory, central memory and naive CD4+ cells were sorted via CD45RO/CCR7/CD25/CD127/CD95/CD27. This clone was counted only a few times. Its antigen is unidentified. Sequencing targeted expressed TCRB transcripts, as all isolated RNA had been reverse transcribed. Produced via immunoSEQ multiplex PCR; TCRdb's table is partial and in-frame only. The table lists some 500,000 clones, roughly 10% of them singletons. The study, taken as a whole, reports: When VDJ junctions were examined, type 1 diabetes patients showed fewer insertions and more deletions.

This clonotype was obtained from a young woman in good health. The chain joins TRBV10-3 to TRBJ2-1, with D tentatively TRBD2 (5 bases). Sequences were obtained from naive CD4+ T cells from blood. The CDR3 here is CAIRETSFPYNEQFF. The CDR3, as DNA: TGTGCCATCAGGGAAACTAGTTTTCCCTACAATGAGCAGTTCTTC.